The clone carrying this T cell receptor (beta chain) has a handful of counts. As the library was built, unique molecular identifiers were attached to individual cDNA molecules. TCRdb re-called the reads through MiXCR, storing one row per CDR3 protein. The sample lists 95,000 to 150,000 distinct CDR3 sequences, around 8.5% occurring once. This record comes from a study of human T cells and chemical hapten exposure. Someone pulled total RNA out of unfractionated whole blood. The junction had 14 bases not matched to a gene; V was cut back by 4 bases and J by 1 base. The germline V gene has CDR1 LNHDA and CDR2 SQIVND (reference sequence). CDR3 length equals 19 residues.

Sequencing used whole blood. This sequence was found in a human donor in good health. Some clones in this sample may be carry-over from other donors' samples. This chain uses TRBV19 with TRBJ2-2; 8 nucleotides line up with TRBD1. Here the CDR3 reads CASSTTPSTGDVNTGELFF. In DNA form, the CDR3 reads TGTGCCAGTAGTACGACACCCTCGACAGGGGACGTGAACACCGGGGAGCTGTTTTTT.